Shown below are 13 T cell receptor beta chains from a single sample sequenced in a study of CD8 T cells in ankylosing spondylitis (dated 2017 in TCRdb). The research as a whole found: Blood from ankylosing spondylitis patients appeared to be characterized by a TCR beta motif made up of under 10 highly homologous amino acid variants.

The library was produced with 5' RACE. For sequencing, an Illumina HiSeq 2500 was employed. The raw public reads went through TCRdb reprocessing: fastp at Q25, MiXCR clone calling, in-frame beta chains kept. Every CDR3 protein is listed once, alongside the most common genes and DNA of its rows. This sample holds 390,000 or so distinct CDR3 sequences; about 20% were observed only once. The top ten clonotypes cover roughly a sixth of the sample. No antigens are known for them. Specimen: blood, either unsorted or a sorted T cell fraction (not recorded which). The receptors here all came from a male donor with ankylosing spondylitis.

Only a few counts were recorded for this clonotype. The chain recombines TRBV11-2 with TRBJ2-3; TRBD2 matches 11 bases. The CDR3 sequence is 15 residues long. Trimming removed 4 bases from V and 0 bases from J; junction bases left unmatched: 0. The V gene's germline CDR1 is SGHAT and CDR2 FQNNGV. The CDR3 bases are TGTGCCAGCAGCTCTAGCGGGAGGAGCACAGATACGCAGTATTTT. It translates to CASSSSGRSTDTQYF.

The CDR3, as DNA: TGTGCCAGCAGCAGCCGCCAGGGCGCGTACTATGGCTACACCTTC. Its translation is CASSSRQGAYYGYTF. This chain connects TRBV7-9 to TRBJ1-2, with D possibly being TRBD1 (5 bases). Germline CDR1 SEHNR, CDR2 FQNEAQ (reference sequence). This CDR3 has 15 amino acids. V gave up 5 bases and J gave up 3 bases, with 16 bases separating them.

CDR3 amino acids: CASTLEWGQGSYNEQFF. DNA for the CDR3: TGTGCCAGCACTCTTGAGTGGGGACAGGGTTCTTACAATGAGCAGTTCTTC. This chain joins TRBV6-1 and TRBJ2-1; TRBD1 matches at 9 bases. The CDR3 length is 17 residues. V was pared by 7 bases and J by 4 bases, with 14 bases of the junction left unmatched. Germline V CDR1 and CDR2: MNHNS, SASEGT.

The CDR3 bases are TGTGCCAGCAGTTTGCTAGCGGGAGGTAGCACCGGGGAGCTGTTTTTT. Translated: CASSLLAGGSTGELFF. The chain has TRBV12-3 or TRBV12-4 and TRBJ2-2; 11 positions agree with TRBD2. This CDR3 comprises 16 residues. V lost 3 bases, J lost 4 bases, and 4 bases stayed unmatched.

This clonotype was observed a handful of times. The rearrangement uses TRBV5-6 and TRBJ1-1; no firm D call. Germline CDR1 reads SGHDT; CDR2 reads YYEEEE. The CDR3 is made up of 13 amino acids. V lost 4 bases and J 1 base, leaving 8 bases between the germline ends. The CDR3 spells CASSSGTNTEAFF. Here the CDR3 DNA reads TGTGCCAGCAGCAGCGGTACGAACACTGAAGCTTTCTTT.

This rearrangement joins TRBV3-1 to TRBJ2-7; D is perhaps TRBD2 (6 bases). Trimming removed 4 bases at V and 6 bases at J, with 16 bases between. CDR3 length: 14 residues. Germline assignment: CDR1 LGHDT and CDR2 YNNKEL (reference sequence). This CDR3 reads CASSLGRGFGEQYF. CDR3 coding DNA: TGTGCCAGCAGCCTTGGGCGGGGTTTCGGCGAGCAGTACTTC.

This clonotype has only a few counts. This chain links TRBV4-1 with TRBJ2-1, with D unresolved. Germline V gene sequence: CDR1 MGHRA, CDR2 YSYEKL. This CDR3 region has 16 residues. V was trimmed by 2 bases and J by 6 bases, leaving 17 bases between them. This chain's CDR3 is CASSQQPIRDSNEQFF. In DNA, the CDR3 is TGCGCCAGCAGCCAACAACCGATTAGGGATAGCAATGAGCAGTTCTTC.

The chain is built from TRBV5-1 and TRBJ2-2; no definite D call. Germline V gives CDR1 SGHRS, CDR2 YFSETQ. The CDR3 is 15 residues long. The ends were cut back, 2 bases at V and 5 bases at J, with 13 bases in the middle. As DNA, the CDR3 is TGCGCCAGCAGCTTTGACGGATTGGATACCGGGGAGCTGTTTTTT. Encoded protein: CASSFDGLDTGELFF.

This clonotype appeared many times. This rearrangement joins TRBV7-2 to TRBJ2-3; TRBD2 might be the D (6 bases). Looked up from germline, CDR1 is SGHTA and CDR2 is FQGNSA. V lost 1 base and J lost 0, with 8 bases in between. The CDR3 has 15 residues. This CDR3 reads CASSLVGGSTDTQYF. DNA of the CDR3: TGTGCCAGCAGCTTAGTCGGGGGTAGCACAGATACGCAGTATTTT.

The DNA for the CDR3 is TGTGCCAGCAGTTTCTTCCGGAGCACAGATACGCAGTATTTT. Translating gives CASSFFRSTDTQYF. V is TRBV12-3 or TRBV12-4 and J is TRBJ2-3; no clear D gene. V gave up 3 bases and J gave up 0 bases, with 7 bases separating them. This CDR3 has 14 amino acids.

This clonotype was recorded at least ten times. This chain links TRBV29-1 with TRBJ2-2; D gene ambiguous. The CDR3 contains 13 residues. Germline V gives CDR1 SQVTM, CDR2 ANQGSEA. V was cut by 3 bases and J by 5 bases, with 10 bases left in between. The CDR3 loop is CSVDTSATGELFF. As DNA, the CDR3 is TGCAGCGTTGATACATCGGCAACCGGGGAGCTGTTTTTT.

The V call is TRBV5-1, the J call TRBJ1-4; perhaps TRBD1 as D (6 bases). Looked up from germline, CDR1 is SGHRS and CDR2 is YFSETQ. This CDR3 is built from 15 residues. With 4 bases removed from V and 5 bases from J, the gap between germline ends came to 15 bases. DNA of the CDR3: TGCGCCAGCAGCCCCCGGGGGGGGGCGAATGAAAAACTGTTTTTT. Its translation is CASSPRGGANEKLFF.

This clonotype was detected only a few times. This rearrangement joins TRBV5-1 to TRBJ2-1; D possibly corresponds to TRBD1 (6 bases). Trimming took off 4 bases at V and 5 bases at J, with 16 bases between the two ends. The CDR3 runs to 15 residues. Per the germline V gene, CDR1 is SGHRS and CDR2 is YFSETQ. CDR3 sequence (DNA): TGCGCCAGCAGCAGAAGCCAGGGGTCCCACAATGAGCAGTTCTTC. This codes for CASSRSQGSHNEQFF.